Below, 3 T cell receptor beta chains from the same sample are listed, as sequenced in a study of cytotoxic CD8 clonotypes in ibrutinib-treated CLL. Assay used: immunoSEQ multiplex PCR; TCRdb lists only in-frame clones, some missing. The sample carries roughly 42,000 clones, 65% to 70% recorded once. The source material was PBMCs, sampled after 24 months of ibrutinib treatment. Receptors were obtained from a human donor with chronic lymphocytic leukemia.

The chain employs TRBV13 and TRBJ2-1; D not certain. Trimming pared 5 bases from V and 0 bases from J, leaving 8 bases between. The CDR3 covers 14 residues. Germline loops: CDR1 PRHDT, CDR2 FYEKMQ (reference sequence). The CDR3 nucleotides are TGTGCCAGCAGCGGCAGAAGCTCCTACAATGAGCAGTTCTTC. Protein sequence: CASSGRSSYNEQFF.

This chain uses TRBV5-1 with TRBJ1-1, with a tentative D call TRBD1 (5 bases). Looked up from germline, CDR1 is SGHRS and CDR2 is YFSETQ. V lost 5 bases and J lost 2, with 16 bases in between. This CDR3 region has 15 residues. CDR3 amino acids: CASRVRVGTNTEAFF. CDR3 DNA sequence: TGCGCCAGCAGAGTTCGGGTCGGGACCAACACTGAAGCTTTCTTT.

In this sample, this clone turned up once. J is TRBJ1-3 and V is TRBV7-2, with TRBD1 matching over 7 bases. Trimming removed 2 bases from V and 4 bases from J; junction bases left unmatched: 2. The CDR3 is 14 residues long. Germline loops: CDR1 SGHTA, CDR2 FQGNSA. The CDR3 region is CASSLRQGGNTIYF. DNA of the CDR3: TGTGCCAGCAGCTTAAGACAGGGAGGAAACACCATATATTTT.